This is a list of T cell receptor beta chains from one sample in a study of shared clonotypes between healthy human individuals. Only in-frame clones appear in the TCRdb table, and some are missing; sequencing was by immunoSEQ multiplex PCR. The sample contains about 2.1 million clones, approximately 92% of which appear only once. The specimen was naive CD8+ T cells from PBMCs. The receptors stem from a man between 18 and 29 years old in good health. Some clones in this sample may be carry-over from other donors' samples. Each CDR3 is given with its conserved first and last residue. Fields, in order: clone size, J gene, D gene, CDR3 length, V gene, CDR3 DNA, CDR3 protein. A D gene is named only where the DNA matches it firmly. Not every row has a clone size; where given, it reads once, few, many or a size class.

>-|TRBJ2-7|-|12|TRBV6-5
TGTGCCAGCAGTTACTCGCCGTACGAGCAGTACTTC
CASSYSPYEQYF
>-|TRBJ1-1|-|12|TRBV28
TGTGCCAGCAGTCTACATAGTAGTGAAGCTTTCTTT
CASSLHSSEAFF
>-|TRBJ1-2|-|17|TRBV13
TGTGCCAGCAGCTTAGGGAACAGTCCCTCCTACTCCTATGGCTACACCTTC
CASSLGNSPSYSYGYTF
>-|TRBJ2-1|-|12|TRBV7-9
TGTGCCAGCAGCTTAGACTTGGCTGAGCAGTTCTTC
CASSLDLAEQFF
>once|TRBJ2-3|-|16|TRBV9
TGTGCCAGCAGCGTAGACGTCAGGGGACCGACAGATACGCAGTATTTT
CASSVDVRGPTDTQYF
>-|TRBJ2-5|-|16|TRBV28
TGTGCCAGCAGTTCCGGAGGCGGGGGCCAGGAAGAGACCCAGTACTTC
CASSSGGGGQEETQYF
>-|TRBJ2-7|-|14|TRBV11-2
TGTGCCAGCAGACGACAACCGGCAGGGGACGAGCAGTACTTC
CASRRQPAGDEQYF
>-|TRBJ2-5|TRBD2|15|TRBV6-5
TGTGCCAGCAGTTACTCGTGGCTAGCGGGTGAGACCCAGTACTTC
CASSYSWLAGETQYF
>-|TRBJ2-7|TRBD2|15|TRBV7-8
TGTGCCAGCAGCTTAGAGGCGGGAGGCGCCTACGAGCAGTACTTC
CASSLEAGGAYEQYF
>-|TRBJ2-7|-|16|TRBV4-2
TGTGCCAGCAGCCAAGTCCGTAGCGGAGGGGGCTACGAGCAGTACTTC
CASSQVRSGGGYEQYF
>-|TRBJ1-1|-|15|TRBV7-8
TGTGCCAGCAGCCTAAAACAGCCAGCGTACACTGAAGCTTTCTTT
CASSLKQPAYTEAFF
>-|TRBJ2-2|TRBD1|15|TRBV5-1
TGCGCCAGCAGCTCGTCGACAGGGGTGGATGGGGAGCTGTTTTTT
CASSSSTGVDGELFF
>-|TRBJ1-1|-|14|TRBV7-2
TGTGCCAGCAGCTTAGTGACGAGGGCAGCTGAAGCTTTCTTT
CASSLVTRAAEAFF
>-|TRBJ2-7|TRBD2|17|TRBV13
TGTGCCAGCAGCAGCGGGCTAGCGGGAGGTACCTCCTACGAGCAGTACTTC
CASSSGLAGGTSYEQYF
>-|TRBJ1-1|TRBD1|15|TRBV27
TGTGCCAGCAGTCGGACAGGGGGGAGGGTCACTGAAGCTTTCTTT
CASSRTGGRVTEAFF